This T cell receptor beta chain was identified in a study of blood T cell repertoires in COVID-19. On the study more broadly: COVID-19 samples from acute and convalescent phases originated in the United States, Italy and Spain. T cells, B-cell-depleted T cells, or PBMCs provided the cDNA or gDNA that served as material.

This clone was seen only once. Here immunoSEQ multiplex PCR was the method, and the copy in TCRdb shows in-frame clones only, minus some. The sample consists of about 190,000 clones, 84% of them appearing once. J was trimmed by 4 bases and V by 6 bases; bases with no gene match: 6. Germline lookup yields CDR1 MDHEN and CDR2 SYDVKM. CDR3 size: 15 residues. The gene calls are TRBV28 and TRBJ2-7; TRBD2 agrees at 13 bases. The TCR comes from an older woman with active or convalescent COVID-19. The source material was peripheral blood. The DNA for the CDR3 is TGTGCCAGCAGCCCACCGGGACTAGCGGGGTACGAGCAGTACTTC. It encodes CASSPPGLAGYEQYF.